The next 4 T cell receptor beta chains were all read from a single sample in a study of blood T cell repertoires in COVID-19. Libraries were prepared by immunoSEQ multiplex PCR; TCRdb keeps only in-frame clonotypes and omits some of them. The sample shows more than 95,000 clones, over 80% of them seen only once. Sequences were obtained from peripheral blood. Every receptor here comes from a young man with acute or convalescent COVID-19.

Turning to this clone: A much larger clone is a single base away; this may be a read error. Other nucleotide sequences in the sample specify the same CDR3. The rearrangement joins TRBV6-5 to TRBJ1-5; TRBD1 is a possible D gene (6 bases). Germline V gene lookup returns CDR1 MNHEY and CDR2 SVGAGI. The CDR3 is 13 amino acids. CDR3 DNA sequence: TGTGCCAGCAGCGGACAGCAAAATCAGCCTCAGCATTTT. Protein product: CASSGQQNQPQHF.

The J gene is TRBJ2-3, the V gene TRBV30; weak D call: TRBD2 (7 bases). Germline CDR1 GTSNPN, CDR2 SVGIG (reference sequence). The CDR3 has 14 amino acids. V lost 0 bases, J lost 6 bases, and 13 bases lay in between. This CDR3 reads CAWSVGGGSDTQYF. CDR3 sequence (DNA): TGTGCCTGGAGTGTAGGGGGGGGATCTGATACGCAGTATTTT.

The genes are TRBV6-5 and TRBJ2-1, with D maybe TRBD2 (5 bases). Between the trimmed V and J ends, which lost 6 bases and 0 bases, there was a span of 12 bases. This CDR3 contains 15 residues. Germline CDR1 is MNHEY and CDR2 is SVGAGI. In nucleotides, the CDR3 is TGTGCCAGCAGGGTCTCTAGCAGCTCCTACAATGAGCAGTTCTTC. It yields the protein CASRVSSSSYNEQFF.

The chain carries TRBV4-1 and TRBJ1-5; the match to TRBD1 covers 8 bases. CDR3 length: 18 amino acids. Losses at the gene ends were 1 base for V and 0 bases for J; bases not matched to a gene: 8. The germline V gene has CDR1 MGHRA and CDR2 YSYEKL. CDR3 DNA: TGCGCCAGCAGCCAAGCCGGGACAGGTACCGATAGCAATCAGCCCCAGCATTTT. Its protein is CASSQAGTGTDSNQPQHF.